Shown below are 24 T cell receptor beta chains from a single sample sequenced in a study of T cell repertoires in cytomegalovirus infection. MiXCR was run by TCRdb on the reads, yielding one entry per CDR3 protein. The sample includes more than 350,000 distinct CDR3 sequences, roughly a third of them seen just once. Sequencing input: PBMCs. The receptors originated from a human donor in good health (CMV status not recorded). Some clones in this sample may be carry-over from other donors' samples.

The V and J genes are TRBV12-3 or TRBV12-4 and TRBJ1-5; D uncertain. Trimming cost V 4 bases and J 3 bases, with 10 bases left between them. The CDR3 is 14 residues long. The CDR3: CASSYGRVNQPQHF. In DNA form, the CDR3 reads TGTGCCAGCAGTTATGGACGGGTCAATCAGCCCCAGCATTTT.

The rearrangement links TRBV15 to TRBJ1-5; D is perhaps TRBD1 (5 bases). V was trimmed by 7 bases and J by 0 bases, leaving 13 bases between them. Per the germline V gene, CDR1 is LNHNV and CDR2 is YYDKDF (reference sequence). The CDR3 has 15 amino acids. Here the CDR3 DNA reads TGTGCCACCACGCAGGACACCTATAGCAATCAGCCCCAGCATTTT. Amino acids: CATTQDTYSNQPQHF.

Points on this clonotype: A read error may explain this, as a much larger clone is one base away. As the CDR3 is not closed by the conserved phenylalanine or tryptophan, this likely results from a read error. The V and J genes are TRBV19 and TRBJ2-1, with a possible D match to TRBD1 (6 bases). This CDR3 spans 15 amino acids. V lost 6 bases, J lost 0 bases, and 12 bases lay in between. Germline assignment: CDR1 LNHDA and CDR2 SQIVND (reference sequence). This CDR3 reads CASREDRSSYNEQFL. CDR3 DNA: TGTGCCAGTAGGGAGGACAGAAGCTCCTACAATGAGCAGTTCTTA.

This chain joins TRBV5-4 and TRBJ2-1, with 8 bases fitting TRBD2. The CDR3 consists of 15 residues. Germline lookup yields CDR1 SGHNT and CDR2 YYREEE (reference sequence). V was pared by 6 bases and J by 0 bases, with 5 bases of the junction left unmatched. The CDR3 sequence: CASTSGSSSYNEQFF. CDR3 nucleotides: TGTGCCAGCACTAGCGGGTCGAGCTCCTACAATGAGCAGTTCTTC. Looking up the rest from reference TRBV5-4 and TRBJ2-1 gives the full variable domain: ETGVTQSPTHLIKTRGQQVTLRCSSQSGHNTVSWYQQALGQGPQFIFQYYREEENGRGNFPPRFSGLQFPNYSSELNVNALELDDSALYLCASTSGSSSYNEQFFGPGTRLTVL.

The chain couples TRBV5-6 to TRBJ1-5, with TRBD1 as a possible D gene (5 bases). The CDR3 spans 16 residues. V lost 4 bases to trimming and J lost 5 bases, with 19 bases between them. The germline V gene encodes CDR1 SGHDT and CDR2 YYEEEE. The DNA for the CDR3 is TGTGCCAGCAGCGACCGTCGTGGGGGAAGGCATCAGCCCCAGCATTTT. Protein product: CASSDRRGGRHQPQHF.

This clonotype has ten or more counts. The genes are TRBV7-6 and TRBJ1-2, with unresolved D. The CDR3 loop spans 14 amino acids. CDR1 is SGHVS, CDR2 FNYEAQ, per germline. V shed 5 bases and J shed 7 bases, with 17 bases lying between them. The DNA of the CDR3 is TGTGCCAGCAGCCCGGGCGGAGAGGGCCCTGGCTACACCTTC. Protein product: CASSPGGEGPGYTF.

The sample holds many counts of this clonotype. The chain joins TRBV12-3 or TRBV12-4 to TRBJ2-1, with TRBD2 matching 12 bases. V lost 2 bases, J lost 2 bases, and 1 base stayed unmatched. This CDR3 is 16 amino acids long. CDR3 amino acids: CASSLRLAGAYNEQFF. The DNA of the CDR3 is TGTGCCAGCAGTTTACGACTAGCGGGGGCCTACAATGAGCAGTTCTTC.

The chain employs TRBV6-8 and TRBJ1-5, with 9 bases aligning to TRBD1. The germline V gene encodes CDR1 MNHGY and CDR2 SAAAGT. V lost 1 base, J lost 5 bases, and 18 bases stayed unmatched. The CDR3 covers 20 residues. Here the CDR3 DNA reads TGTGCCAGCAGTTACTTTTCACCGGGACAGGGTAGGGTCGGTGATCAGCCCCAGCATTTT. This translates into CASSYFSPGQGRVGDQPQHF.

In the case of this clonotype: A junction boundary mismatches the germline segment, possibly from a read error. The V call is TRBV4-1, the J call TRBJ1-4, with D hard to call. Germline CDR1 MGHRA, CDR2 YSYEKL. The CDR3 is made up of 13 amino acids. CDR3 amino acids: CASSPARGEKLFF. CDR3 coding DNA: TGTGCCAGCAGCCCCGCCCGGGGTGAAAAACTGTTTTTT.

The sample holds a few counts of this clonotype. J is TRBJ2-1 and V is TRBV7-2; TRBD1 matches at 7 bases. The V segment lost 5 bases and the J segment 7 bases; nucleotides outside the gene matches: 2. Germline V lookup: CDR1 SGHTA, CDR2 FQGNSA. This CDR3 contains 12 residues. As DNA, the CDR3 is TGTGCCAGCAGCGACAGGGCAAATGAGCAGTTCTTC. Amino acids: CASSDRANEQFF.

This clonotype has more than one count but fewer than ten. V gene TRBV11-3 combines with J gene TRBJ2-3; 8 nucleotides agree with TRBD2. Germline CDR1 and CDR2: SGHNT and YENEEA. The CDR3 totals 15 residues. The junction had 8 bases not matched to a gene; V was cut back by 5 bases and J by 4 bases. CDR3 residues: CASSPGGAGADTQYF. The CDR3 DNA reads TGTGCCAGCAGCCCGGGGGGGGCAGGCGCAGATACGCAGTATTTT.

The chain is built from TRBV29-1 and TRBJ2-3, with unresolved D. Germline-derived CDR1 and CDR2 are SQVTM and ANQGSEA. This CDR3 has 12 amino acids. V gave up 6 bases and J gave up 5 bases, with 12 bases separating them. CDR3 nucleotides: TGCAGCGTAGATAACGGGCTAGATACGCAGTATTTT. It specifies CSVDNGLDTQYF.

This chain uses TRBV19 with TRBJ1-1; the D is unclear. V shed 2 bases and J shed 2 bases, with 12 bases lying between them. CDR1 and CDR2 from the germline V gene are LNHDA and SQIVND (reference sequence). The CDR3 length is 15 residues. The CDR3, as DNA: TGTGCCAGTAGTATAAATCCCGTCTTCAACACTGAAGCTTTCTTT. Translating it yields CASSINPVFNTEAFF.

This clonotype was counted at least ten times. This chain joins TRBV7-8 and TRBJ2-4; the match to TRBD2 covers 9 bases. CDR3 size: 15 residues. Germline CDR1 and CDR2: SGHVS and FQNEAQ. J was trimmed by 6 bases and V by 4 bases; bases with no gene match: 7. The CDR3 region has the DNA TGTGCCAGCAGCTCCGGACTAGCGTATGGAAACATTCAGTACTTC. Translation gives CASSSGLAYGNIQYF.

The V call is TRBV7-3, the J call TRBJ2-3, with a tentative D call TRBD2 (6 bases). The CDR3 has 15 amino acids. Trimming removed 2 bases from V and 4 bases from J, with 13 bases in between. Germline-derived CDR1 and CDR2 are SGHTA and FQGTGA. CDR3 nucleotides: TGTGCCAGCAGCTTAGGGGCGGGGAAGGCAGATACGCAGTATTTT. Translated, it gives CASSLGAGKADTQYF.

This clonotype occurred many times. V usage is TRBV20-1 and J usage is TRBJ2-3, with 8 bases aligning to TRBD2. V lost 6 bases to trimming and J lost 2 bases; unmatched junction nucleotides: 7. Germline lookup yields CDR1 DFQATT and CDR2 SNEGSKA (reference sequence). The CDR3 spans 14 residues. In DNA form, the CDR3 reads TGCAGTGCGTACGGGGGGGCGGCCACAGATACGCAGTATTTT. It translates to CSAYGGAATDTQYF.

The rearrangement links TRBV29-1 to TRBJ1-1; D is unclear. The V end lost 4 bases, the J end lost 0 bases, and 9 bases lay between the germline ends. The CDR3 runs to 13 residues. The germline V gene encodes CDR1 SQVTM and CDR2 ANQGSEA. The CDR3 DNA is TGCAGCGTTGGGTGGGAGATGAACACTGAAGCTTTCTTT. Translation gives CSVGWEMNTEAFF.

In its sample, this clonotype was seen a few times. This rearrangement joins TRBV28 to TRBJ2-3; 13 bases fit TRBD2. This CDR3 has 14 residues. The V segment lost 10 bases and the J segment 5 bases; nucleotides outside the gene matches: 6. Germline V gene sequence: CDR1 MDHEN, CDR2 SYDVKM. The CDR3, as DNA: TGTGCCACCAGAACTAGCGGGGGGGAAGATACGCAGTATTTT. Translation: CATRTSGGEDTQYF.

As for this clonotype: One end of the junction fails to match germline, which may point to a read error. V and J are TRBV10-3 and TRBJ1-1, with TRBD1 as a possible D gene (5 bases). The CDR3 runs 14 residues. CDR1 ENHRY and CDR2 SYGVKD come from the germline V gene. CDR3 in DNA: TGTGCCATCAATGAGGGGCCCATGAACACTGAAGCTTTCTTT. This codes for CAINEGPMNTEAFF.

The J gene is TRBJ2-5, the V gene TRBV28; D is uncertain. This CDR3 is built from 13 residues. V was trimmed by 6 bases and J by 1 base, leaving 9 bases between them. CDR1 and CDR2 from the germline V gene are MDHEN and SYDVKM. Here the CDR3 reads CASRRQPQETQYF. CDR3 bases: TGTGCCAGCAGGCGGCAGCCCCAAGAGACCCAGTACTTC.

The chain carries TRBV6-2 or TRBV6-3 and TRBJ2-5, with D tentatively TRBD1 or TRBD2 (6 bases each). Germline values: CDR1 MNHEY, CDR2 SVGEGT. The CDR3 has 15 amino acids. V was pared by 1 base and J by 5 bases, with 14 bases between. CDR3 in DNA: TGTGCCAGCAGTTACTGGTCGGGGGCGAGGGAGACCCAGTACTTC. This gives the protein CASSYWSGARETQYF.

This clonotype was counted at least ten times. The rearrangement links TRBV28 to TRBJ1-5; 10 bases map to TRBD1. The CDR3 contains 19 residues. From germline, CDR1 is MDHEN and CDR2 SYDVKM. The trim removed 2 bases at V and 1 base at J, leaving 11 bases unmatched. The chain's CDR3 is CASSLTGTGVGSSNQPQHF. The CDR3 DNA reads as TGTGCCAGCAGTTTAACCGGGACAGGGGTGGGTTCGAGCAATCAGCCCCAGCATTTT. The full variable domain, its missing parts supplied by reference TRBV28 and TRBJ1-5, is DVKVTQSSRYLVKRTGEKVFLECVQDMDHENMFWYRQDPGLGLRLIYFSYDVKMKEKGDIPEGYSVSREKKERFSLILESASTNQTSMYLCASSLTGTGVGSSNQPQHFGDGTRLSIL.

CDR3 residues: CASRGGHEKLFF. The CDR3 bases are TGTGCCAGCAGGGGAGGGCATGAAAAACTGTTTTTT. V and J are TRBV12-3 or TRBV12-4 and TRBJ1-4, with D unclear. With 6 bases removed from V and 6 bases from J, the gap between germline ends came to 8 bases. The CDR3 loop spans 12 amino acids.

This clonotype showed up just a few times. CDR3: CSVGMDRGYEQYF. CDR3 DNA: TGCAGCGTTGGCATGGACAGGGGGTACGAGCAGTACTTC. The gene calls are TRBV29-1 and TRBJ2-7; 10 nucleotides align to TRBD1. The germline CDR1 and CDR2 sequences are SQVTM and ANQGSEA. There are 13 residues in the CDR3. The J segment lost 4 bases and the V segment lost 4 bases, leaving 4 bases of the junction unmatched.